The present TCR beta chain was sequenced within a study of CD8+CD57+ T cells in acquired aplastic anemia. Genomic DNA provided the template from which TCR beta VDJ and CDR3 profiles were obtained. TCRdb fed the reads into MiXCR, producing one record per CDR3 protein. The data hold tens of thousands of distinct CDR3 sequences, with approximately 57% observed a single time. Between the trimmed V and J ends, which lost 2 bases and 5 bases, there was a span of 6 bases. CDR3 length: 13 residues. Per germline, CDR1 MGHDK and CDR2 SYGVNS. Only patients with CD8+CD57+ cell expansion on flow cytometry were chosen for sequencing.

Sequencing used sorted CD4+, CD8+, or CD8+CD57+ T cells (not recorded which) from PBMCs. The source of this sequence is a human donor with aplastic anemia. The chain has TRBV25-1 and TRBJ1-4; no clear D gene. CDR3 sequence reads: CASSETANEKLFF. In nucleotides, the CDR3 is TGTGCCAGCAGTGAAACAGCGAATGAAAAACTGTTTTTT.